This TCR beta chain was observed in a study of CXCR3-negative and CXCR3-positive naive CD8 T cells. Study-level points and caveats: Comparison of naive cells showed more hydrophobic TRB CDR3s in CXCR3-positive than in CXCR3-negative naive cells.

Via 5' RACE with UMI labels, TRB cDNA libraries were prepared. TCRdb reprocessed the 5' RACE reads, keeping one entry per CDR3 protein, no DNA. The ten most abundant clones cover 0.25% to 0.35% of a sample with under 150,000 distinct CDR3 sequences. This CDR3 has 16 amino acids. Of note for this clonotype: Its specificity is not known.

The sequencing sample was made of naive CXCR3+ CD8+ T cells from blood. This sample's subset: CD45RO-CCR7+CD27+CD95- naive CD8+ T cells expressing CXCR3 (TNR3+). V is TRBV12-3 or TRBV12-4 and J is TRBJ2-7; the TCRdb D gene call, TRBD1, has no DNA to confirm it. The receptor was isolated from a human donor in good health. Some clones in this sample may be carry-over from other donors' samples. This chain's CDR3 is CASSSTERRAPYEQYF.